This paragraph reports one TCR beta chain. Here immunoSEQ multiplex PCR was the method, and the copy in TCRdb shows in-frame clones only, minus some. Altogether 95,000 to 150,000 clones are present, 65% to 90% being singletons, with the ten largest covering about 12%. The entry originates in a study of blood T cell repertoires in COVID-19. The CDR3 runs to 12 residues. Looked up from germline, CDR1 is MDHEN and CDR2 is SYDVKM. The V end lost 7 bases, the J end lost 3 bases, and 9 bases lay between the germline ends. J is TRBJ1-2 and V is TRBV28, with D uncertain. The source is a human donor in a cohort sampled during active COVID-19. The sequenced sample was peripheral blood. CDR3 DNA: TGTGCCAGCACTTGGGGAGACTATGGCTACACCTTC. It specifies CASTWGDYGYTF.